The entry below gives a single T cell receptor beta chain sequence along with its context. This table comes from immunoSEQ multiplex PCR, and its TCRdb copy is limited to in-frame clones, with some not included. Here the sample spans about 140,000 clones, 84% being singletons. Germline CDR1 and CDR2: MNHEY and SMNVEV (reference sequence). V lost 6 bases and J 2 bases, leaving 17 bases between the germline ends. The CDR3 extends over 16 amino acids. These data originate in a study of blood T cell repertoires in COVID-19. About the study: Acute-phase and convalescent COVID-19 samples originated in the United States, Italy and Spain. From T cells, B-cell-depleted T cells, or PBMCs came the material, which was cDNA or gDNA.

This chain uses TRBV27 with TRBJ2-1, with a possible D match to TRBD1 (7 bases). The sequenced material came from PBMCs or T cells enriched from blood (not recorded which). The clonotype was recovered from a man aged 35-49 years with acute COVID-19. In nucleotides, the CDR3 is TGTGCCAGCAGCCTCTGGACAGGAGGGACCTACAATGAGCAGTTCTTC. It yields the protein CASSLWTGGTYNEQFF.